This TCR beta chain was sequenced during a study of blood T cell repertoires in COVID-19. The CDR3 spans 14 residues. With 0 bases removed from V and 11 bases from J, the gap between germline ends came to 15 bases. Germline assignment: CDR1 SGHDT and CDR2 YYEEEE. Some clones are missing from TCRdb's copy, which holds only in-frame ones; the method was immunoSEQ multiplex PCR. The table has roughly 100,000 clones, 65% to 90% seen once. This sequence was found in a woman of 80 years or more with acute or convalescent COVID-19. Sample: peripheral blood. This sequence joins TRBV5-6 and TRBJ1-5; a weak D match, TRBD1 (6 bases). The CDR3 sequence is CASSLVGGSGAQHF. The DNA for the CDR3 is TGTGCCAGCAGCTTGGTTGGTGGGTCAGGGGCCCAGCATTTT.